The rows below give T cell receptor beta chains drawn from one sample of a study of OX40 agonist ivuxolimab in advanced cancers. Measured with immunoSEQ multiplex PCR; TCRdb has only the in-frame clones, and not every one. Counted here are nearly 60,000 clones, 88% occurring once; the ten biggest clones make up under 4%. This specimen consisted of CD4+ or CD8+ T cells sorted from blood, obtained in a trial of the OX40 agonist ivuxolimab. All receptors come from an adult with an advanced solid tumor such as melanoma, head and neck, liver or kidney cancer. The CDR3 runs from the conserved cysteine through the conserved F or W. The D gene is left open where the match is weak. Size values are once, few and many counts, or a class for expanded clones, and some rows have none.

j_gene: TRBJ2-3
v_gene: TRBV10-1
d_gene: NA
abundance: NA
CDR3nt: TGCGCCAGCAGTGAGTCTACCTCTAGCACAGATACGCAGTATTTT
CDR3aa: CASSESTSSTDTQYF

j_gene: TRBJ2-2
v_gene: TRBV6-5
d_gene: TRBD2
abundance: NA
CDR3nt: TGTGCCAGCAGAGTAACTAGCGGGGGACGAAGGGAGCTGTTTTTT
CDR3aa: CASRVTSGGRRELFF

j_gene: TRBJ1-2
v_gene: TRBV30
d_gene: NA
abundance: NA
CDR3nt: TGTGCCTGGAGTCCCCCTTGGGGGGAGATCCGCTATGGCTACACCTTC
CDR3aa: CAWSPPWGEIRYGYTF

j_gene: TRBJ2-1
v_gene: TRBV6-1
d_gene: TRBD2
abundance: NA
CDR3nt: TGTGCCAGCAGTATAGGACTAGCCTTCTACAATGAGCAGTTCTTC
CDR3aa: CASSIGLAFYNEQFF

j_gene: TRBJ1-2
v_gene: TRBV5-4
d_gene: NA
abundance: NA
CDR3nt: TGTGCCAGCAGCCTATATCAACTAAAGGGGGGCTACACCTTC
CDR3aa: CASSLYQLKGGYTF

j_gene: TRBJ2-6
v_gene: TRBV27
d_gene: NA
abundance: NA
CDR3nt: TGTGCCAGCGGGTTGCAGCGGTCTGGGGCCAACGTCCTGACTTTC
CDR3aa: CASGLQRSGANVLTF

j_gene: TRBJ1-1
v_gene: TRBV10-3
d_gene: TRBD1
abundance: NA
CDR3nt: TGTGCCATCAGTGAGGACAGGGGGGGGACTGAAGCTTTCTTT
CDR3aa: CAISEDRGGTEAFF

j_gene: TRBJ1-1
v_gene: TRBV27
d_gene: TRBD1
abundance: NA
CDR3nt: TGTGCCAGTAACCGGGACAGGGTCTACGAGAACACTGAAGCTTTCTTT
CDR3aa: CASNRDRVYENTEAFF

j_gene: TRBJ1-1
v_gene: TRBV30
d_gene: NA
abundance: few
CDR3nt: TGTGCCTGGAGGGCCTCGGGAGACACTGAAGCTTTCTTT
CDR3aa: CAWRASGDTEAFF

j_gene: TRBJ2-3
v_gene: TRBV4-1
d_gene: NA
abundance: NA
CDR3nt: TGCGCCAGCAGCCTCCAGGGGATTAGTGTAGATACGCAGTATTTT
CDR3aa: CASSLQGISVDTQYF

j_gene: TRBJ1-1
v_gene: TRBV6-5
d_gene: NA
abundance: NA
CDR3nt: TGTGCCTCCCGGGGGGCGCGGGTGACCACTGAAGCTTTCTTT
CDR3aa: CASRGARVTTEAFF

j_gene: TRBJ1-1
v_gene: TRBV14
d_gene: NA
abundance: NA
CDR3nt: TGTGCCAGCAGCCATCCTAACACTGAAGCTTTCTTT
CDR3aa: CASSHPNTEAFF

j_gene: TRBJ2-2
v_gene: TRBV19
d_gene: TRBD1
abundance: NA
CDR3nt: TGTGCCAGTAGTATTTTGGGGCAGGGGGCGAACACCGGGGAGCTGTTTTTT
CDR3aa: CASSILGQGANTGELFF

j_gene: TRBJ2-6
v_gene: TRBV27
d_gene: NA
abundance: NA
CDR3nt: TGTGCCAGCAGTTTACGTTCAGGGAGGTACGAAACTGGGGCCAACGTCCTGACTTTC
CDR3aa: CASSLRSGRYETGANVLTF

j_gene: TRBJ1-1
v_gene: TRBV19
d_gene: NA
abundance: NA
CDR3nt: TGTGCCAGTAGTATATCTGGAGTTACAGGGTCTAGAGCGGGCACTGAAGCTTTCTTT
CDR3aa: CASSISGVTGSRAGTEAFF

j_gene: TRBJ1-5
v_gene: TRBV19
d_gene: NA
abundance: NA
CDR3nt: TGTGCCAGTAGCAGAGGGGCGGGCAATCAGCCCCAGCATTTT
CDR3aa: CASSRGAGNQPQHF

j_gene: TRBJ1-3
v_gene: TRBV12-5
d_gene: NA
abundance: NA
CDR3nt: TGTGCTAGTGGTCGGGGGGCGCCCGGAAACACCATATATTTT
CDR3aa: CASGRGAPGNTIYF

j_gene: TRBJ1-3
v_gene: TRBV7-9
d_gene: TRBD1
abundance: few
CDR3nt: TGTGCCAGCAGCCCTGACAGGGCTGGAAACACCATATATTTT
CDR3aa: CASSPDRAGNTIYF

j_gene: TRBJ2-3
v_gene: TRBV5-1
d_gene: TRBD2
abundance: NA
CDR3nt: TGCGCCAGCAGCGGGACTAGCGGGAGAGCAGATACGCAGTATTTT
CDR3aa: CASSGTSGRADTQYF

j_gene: TRBJ1-5
v_gene: TRBV4-1
d_gene: NA
abundance: once
CDR3nt: TGCGCCAGCAGCCAAGACGGAGGGAACTATAACAATCAGCCCCAGCATTTT
CDR3aa: CASSQDGGNYNNQPQHF

j_gene: TRBJ2-1
v_gene: TRBV11-2
d_gene: NA
abundance: NA
CDR3nt: TGTGCCAGTGGCTCCTACAATGAGCAGTTCTTC
CDR3aa: CASGSYNEQFF

j_gene: TRBJ2-7
v_gene: TRBV27
d_gene: TRBD2
abundance: NA
CDR3nt: TGTGCCAGCAGCCTTTTTACTTGGACTAGCGGGGCATACGAGCAGTACTTC
CDR3aa: CASSLFTWTSGAYEQYF

j_gene: TRBJ2-2
v_gene: TRBV7-9
d_gene: NA
abundance: NA
CDR3nt: TGTGCCAGCAGCTTAGTGAGACCCAGGGCTCGGGGCGGGGAGCTGTTTTTT
CDR3aa: CASSLVRPRARGGELFF

j_gene: TRBJ2-7
v_gene: TRBV7-8
d_gene: TRBD1
abundance: NA
CDR3nt: TGTGCCAGCAGCTTAGCGCGGACAGGGAGCCACGAGCAGTACTTC
CDR3aa: CASSLARTGSHEQYF

j_gene: TRBJ1-2
v_gene: TRBV28
d_gene: NA
abundance: NA
CDR3nt: TGTGCCAGCAGTTTACCGGGGGGCGCTATCTATGGCTACACCTTC
CDR3aa: CASSLPGGAIYGYTF

j_gene: TRBJ2-2
v_gene: TRBV7-8
d_gene: NA
abundance: NA
CDR3nt: TGTGCCAGCAGCCTCCGTAACTCCCGTAGCACCGGGGAGCTGTTTTTT
CDR3aa: CASSLRNSRSTGELFF

j_gene: TRBJ2-7
v_gene: TRBV5-1
d_gene: TRBD1
abundance: NA
CDR3nt: TGCGCCAGCAGCCCCGGGACAGGGGGCTCCGAGCAGTACTTC
CDR3aa: CASSPGTGGSEQYF

j_gene: TRBJ2-5
v_gene: TRBV15
d_gene: TRBD1
abundance: NA
CDR3nt: TGTGCCACCAGCACGGGACAGGGTCGTTTCGTGACCCAGTACTTC
CDR3aa: CATSTGQGRFVTQYF

j_gene: TRBJ1-1
v_gene: TRBV30
d_gene: TRBD1
abundance: NA
CDR3nt: TGTGCCTGGGCTCGGACAGGCAACACTGAAGCTTTCTTT
CDR3aa: CAWARTGNTEAFF

j_gene: TRBJ1-1
v_gene: TRBV10-1
d_gene: NA
abundance: NA
CDR3nt: TGCGCCAGCAGTGAGGGACAACCCGGGAACACTGAAGCTTTCTTT
CDR3aa: CASSEGQPGNTEAFF

j_gene: TRBJ1-1
v_gene: TRBV6-5
d_gene: TRBD1
abundance: NA
CDR3nt: TGTGCCAGTGACAGGGATTCGAGCACTGAAGCTTTCTTT
CDR3aa: CASDRDSSTEAFF

j_gene: TRBJ2-5
v_gene: TRBV19
d_gene: NA
abundance: NA
CDR3nt: TGTGCCAGTAGTATAACACCCGGAGGGACCCAGTACTTC
CDR3aa: CASSITPGGTQYF

j_gene: TRBJ2-5
v_gene: TRBV7-2
d_gene: TRBD1
abundance: NA
CDR3nt: TGTGCCAGCACCTTCGGGGACAGACAAGAGACCCAGTACTTC
CDR3aa: CASTFGDRQETQYF

j_gene: TRBJ1-3
v_gene: TRBV18
d_gene: NA
abundance: NA
CDR3nt: TGTGCCAGCTCACCGGAGCCCGGATCTGGAAACACCATATATTTT
CDR3aa: CASSPEPGSGNTIYF

j_gene: TRBJ1-2
v_gene: TRBV9
d_gene: TRBD1
abundance: few
CDR3nt: TGTGCCAGCAGCGACGGTAAGGGGGCCTACTATGGCTACACCTTC
CDR3aa: CASSDGKGAYYGYTF

j_gene: TRBJ1-5
v_gene: TRBV30
d_gene: NA
abundance: NA
CDR3nt: TGTGCCTGGGCCGGGGGACTCAATCAGCCCCAGCATTTT
CDR3aa: CAWAGGLNQPQHF

j_gene: TRBJ1-2
v_gene: TRBV5-3
d_gene: NA
abundance: NA
CDR3nt: TGTGCCAGAACCCGGAGCAGGGGTTCTAACTATGGCTACACCTTC
CDR3aa: CARTRSRGSNYGYTF

j_gene: TRBJ2-7
v_gene: TRBV28
d_gene: TRBD2
abundance: NA
CDR3nt: TGTGCCACCCTTGTGGCTAGCGGGAGTTACGAGCAGTACTTC
CDR3aa: CATLVASGSYEQYF

j_gene: TRBJ1-2
v_gene: TRBV14
d_gene: NA
abundance: NA
CDR3nt: TGTGCCAGCAGTCAACAGGGTTCTAGAGGCTACACCTTC
CDR3aa: CASSQQGSRGYTF

j_gene: TRBJ2-1
v_gene: TRBV6-4
d_gene: NA
abundance: NA
CDR3nt: TGTGCAATAAGAGCTACGGGTAATGAGCAGTTCTTC
CDR3aa: CAIRATGNEQFF

j_gene: TRBJ2-7
v_gene: TRBV19
d_gene: TRBD2
abundance: once
CDR3nt: TGTGCCAGTAGTATTAGTAGCGGGTCCTACGAGCAGTACTTC
CDR3aa: CASSISSGSYEQYF

j_gene: TRBJ2-5
v_gene: TRBV2
d_gene: TRBD2
abundance: NA
CDR3nt: TGTGCCAGCAAAGAGCGGGGGGAGACCCAGTACTTC
CDR3aa: CASKERGETQYF

j_gene: TRBJ2-3
v_gene: TRBV7-3
d_gene: NA
abundance: once
CDR3nt: TGTGCCAGCAGCTTAACAGGAAGCACAGATACGCAGTATTTT
CDR3aa: CASSLTGSTDTQYF

j_gene: TRBJ2-1
v_gene: TRBV14
d_gene: TRBD2
abundance: NA
CDR3nt: TGTGCCAGCAGCCAATTAAAGGGAAAGGGGACTAGCGGGTCCTACAATGAGCAGTTCTTC
CDR3aa: CASSQLKGKGTSGSYNEQFF